The text below deals with one T cell receptor (beta chain). Its antigen is not identified. The data stem from a study of T cell responses to AZD1222 COVID-19 vaccine. General study points: Seropositive at baseline were only a handful of AZD1222 recipients. Researchers took repertoire samples only after the peak T cell response had come. White British people made up most donors, females outnumbered males, and clonal diversity was possibly underestimated. CD4 TCRs covered the whole spike, strongest at regions 160-218 and 743-854.

Per germline, CDR1 MRHNA and CDR2 SNTAGT. V dropped 0 bases and J dropped 5 bases, with 5 bases sitting between them. This CDR3 contains 13 residues. The repertoire was sequenced with immunoSEQ multiplex PCR; TCRdb's copy has only in-frame clones and lacks some. The sample includes about 150,000 clones, around 90% of them seen just once. This sequence joins TRBV6-4 and TRBJ2-1, with D unresolved. The starting material was peripheral blood, obtained on day 0 of AZD1222 vaccination. The sequence came from an adult in good health. The CDR3 loop is CASSDSGDNEQFF. The CDR3 coding sequence is TGTGCCAGCAGTGACTCTGGGGACAATGAGCAGTTCTTC.